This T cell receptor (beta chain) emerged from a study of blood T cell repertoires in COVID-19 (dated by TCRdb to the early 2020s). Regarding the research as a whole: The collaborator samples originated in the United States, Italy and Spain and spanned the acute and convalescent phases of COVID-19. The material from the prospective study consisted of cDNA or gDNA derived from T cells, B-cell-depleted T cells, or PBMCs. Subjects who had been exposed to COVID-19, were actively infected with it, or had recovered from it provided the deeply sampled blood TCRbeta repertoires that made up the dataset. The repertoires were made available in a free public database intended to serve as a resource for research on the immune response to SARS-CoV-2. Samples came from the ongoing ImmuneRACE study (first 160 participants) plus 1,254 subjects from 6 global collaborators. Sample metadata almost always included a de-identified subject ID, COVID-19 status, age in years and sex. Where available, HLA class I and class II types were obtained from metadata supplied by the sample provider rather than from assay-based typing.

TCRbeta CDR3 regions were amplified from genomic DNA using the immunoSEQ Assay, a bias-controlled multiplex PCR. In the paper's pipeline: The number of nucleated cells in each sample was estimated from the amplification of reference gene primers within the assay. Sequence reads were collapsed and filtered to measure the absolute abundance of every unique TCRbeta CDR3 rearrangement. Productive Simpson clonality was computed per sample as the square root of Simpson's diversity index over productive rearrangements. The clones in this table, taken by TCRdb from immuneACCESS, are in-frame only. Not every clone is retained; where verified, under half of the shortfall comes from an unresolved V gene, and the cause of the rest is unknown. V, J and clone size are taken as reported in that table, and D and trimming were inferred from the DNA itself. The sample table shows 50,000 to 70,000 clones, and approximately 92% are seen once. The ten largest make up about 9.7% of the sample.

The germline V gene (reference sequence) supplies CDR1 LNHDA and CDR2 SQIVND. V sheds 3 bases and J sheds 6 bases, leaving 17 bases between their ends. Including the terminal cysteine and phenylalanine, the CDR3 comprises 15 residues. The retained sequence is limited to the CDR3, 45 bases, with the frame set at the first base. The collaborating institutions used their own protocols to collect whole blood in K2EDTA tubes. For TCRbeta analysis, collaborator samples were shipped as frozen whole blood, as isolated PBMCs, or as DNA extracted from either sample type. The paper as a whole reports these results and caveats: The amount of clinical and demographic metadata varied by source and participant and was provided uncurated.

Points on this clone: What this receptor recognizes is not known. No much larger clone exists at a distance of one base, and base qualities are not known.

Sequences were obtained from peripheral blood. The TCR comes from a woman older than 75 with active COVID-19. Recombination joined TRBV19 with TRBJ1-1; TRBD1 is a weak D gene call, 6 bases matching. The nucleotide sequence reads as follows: TGTGCCAGTAGTATGGGACACCTATCCGGCGCTGAAGCTTTCTTT. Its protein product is CASSMGHLSGAEAFF. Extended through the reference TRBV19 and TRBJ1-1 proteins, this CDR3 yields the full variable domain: DGGITQSPKYLFRKEGQNVTLSCEQNLNHDAMYWYRQDPGQGLRLIYYSQIVNDFQKGDIAEGYSVSREKKESFPLTVTSAQKNPTAFYLCASSMGHLSGAEAFFGQGTRLTVV.